Given below is one T cell receptor (beta chain) in context. This record belongs to a study of molecular identifiers for immune sequencing clone quantification. TCRdb itself ran the PCR reads through MiXCR, one entry per CDR3 protein. The sample lists under 600,000 distinct CDR3 sequences, roughly 26% occurring once. The V end lost 1 base, the J end lost 4 bases, and 10 bases lay between the germline ends. CDR1 is LNHDA and CDR2 is SQIVND in the germline V gene (reference sequence). The CDR3 consists of 15 residues. The V and J genes are TRBV19 and TRBJ2-2, with D perhaps TRBD1 (6 bases). Specimen: naive CD8+ T cells from blood, with Jurkat cell RNA spiked in. Subset defined: FACS-sorted CD8+CD4-CCR7+CD45RA+ naive T cells. The TCR comes from a human donor in good health. Some libraries in this study had Jurkat cell RNA spiked in. The CDR3 nucleotides are TGTGCCAGTAGTATAGCTGGGGGCATCACCGGGGAGCTGTTTTTT. Translation: CASSIAGGITGELFF.